This T cell receptor (beta chain) was sequenced for a study of pediatric ulcerative colitis. Study-wide findings and caveats: Rectal repertoires separated controls, mild-moderate and acute severe colitis. This repertoire reflects total lymphocytes rather than subpopulations like regulatory T cells.

Samples were sequenced at Survey level, maximum 500,000 reads. The table came from immunoSEQ multiplex PCR; TCRdb's copy has only in-frame clones and leaves some out. The sample shows around 64,000 clones, around 85% of them seen only once. This CDR3 spans 16 amino acids. Germline lookup yields CDR1 SEHNR and CDR2 FQNEAQ (reference sequence). After removal of 5 bases from V and 2 bases from J, the junction contained 7 bases not matched to a gene. Note on this clone: Its antigen is still unknown.

This clonotype was obtained from a boy younger than 18 with severe ulcerative colitis. Input material: blood. The V gene is TRBV7-9, the J gene TRBJ2-4; 9 bases map to TRBD1. The CDR3 nucleotides read TGTGCCAGCAGCCCAGGGACAGGGTCATCCAAAAACATTCAGTACTTC. This encodes CASSPGTGSSKNIQYF.